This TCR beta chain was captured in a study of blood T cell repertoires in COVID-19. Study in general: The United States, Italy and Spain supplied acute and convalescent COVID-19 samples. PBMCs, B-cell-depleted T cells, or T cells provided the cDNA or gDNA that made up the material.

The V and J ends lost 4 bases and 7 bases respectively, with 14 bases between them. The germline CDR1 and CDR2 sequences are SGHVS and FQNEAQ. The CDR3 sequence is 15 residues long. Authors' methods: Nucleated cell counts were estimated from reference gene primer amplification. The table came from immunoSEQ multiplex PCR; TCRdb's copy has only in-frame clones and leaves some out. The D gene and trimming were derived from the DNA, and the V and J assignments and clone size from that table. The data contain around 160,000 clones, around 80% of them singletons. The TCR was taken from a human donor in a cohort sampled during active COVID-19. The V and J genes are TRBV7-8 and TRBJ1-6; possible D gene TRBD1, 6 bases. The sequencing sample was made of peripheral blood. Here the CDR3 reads CASSWGGAPNSPLHF. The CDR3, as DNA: TGTGCCAGCAGCTGGGGGGGGGCCCCGAATTCACCCCTCCACTTT.